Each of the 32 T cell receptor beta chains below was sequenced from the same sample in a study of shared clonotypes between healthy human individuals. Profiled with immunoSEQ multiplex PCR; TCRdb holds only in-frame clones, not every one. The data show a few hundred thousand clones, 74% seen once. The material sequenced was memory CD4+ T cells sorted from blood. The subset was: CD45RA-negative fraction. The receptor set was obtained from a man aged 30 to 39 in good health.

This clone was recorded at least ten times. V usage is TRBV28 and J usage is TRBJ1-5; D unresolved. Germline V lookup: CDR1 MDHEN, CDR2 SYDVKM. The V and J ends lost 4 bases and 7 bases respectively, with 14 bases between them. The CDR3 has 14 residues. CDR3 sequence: CASSWRSGGQPQHF. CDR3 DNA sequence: TGTGCCAGCAGTTGGAGGTCAGGTGGGCAGCCCCAGCATTTT.

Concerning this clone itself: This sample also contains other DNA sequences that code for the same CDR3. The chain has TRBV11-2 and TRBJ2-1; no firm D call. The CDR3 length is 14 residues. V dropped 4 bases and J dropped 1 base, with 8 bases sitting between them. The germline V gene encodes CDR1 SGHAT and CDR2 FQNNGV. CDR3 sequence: CASSSGPSYNEQFF. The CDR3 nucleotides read TGTGCCAGCAGCTCCGGACCTTCCTACAATGAGCAGTTCTTC. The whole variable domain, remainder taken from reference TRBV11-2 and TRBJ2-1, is EAGVAQSPRYKIIEKRQSVAFWCNPISGHATLYWYQQILGQGPKLLIQFQNNGVVDDSQLPKDRFSAERLKGVDSTLKIQPAKLEDSAVYLCASSSGPSYNEQFFGPGTRLTVL.

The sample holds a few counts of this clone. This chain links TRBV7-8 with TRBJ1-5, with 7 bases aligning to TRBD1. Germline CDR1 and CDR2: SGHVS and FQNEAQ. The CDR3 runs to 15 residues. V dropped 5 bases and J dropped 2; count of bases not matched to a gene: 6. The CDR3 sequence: CASSRNRGGNQPQHF. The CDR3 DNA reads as TGTGCCAGCAGCCGTAACAGGGGAGGCAATCAGCCCCAGCATTTT.

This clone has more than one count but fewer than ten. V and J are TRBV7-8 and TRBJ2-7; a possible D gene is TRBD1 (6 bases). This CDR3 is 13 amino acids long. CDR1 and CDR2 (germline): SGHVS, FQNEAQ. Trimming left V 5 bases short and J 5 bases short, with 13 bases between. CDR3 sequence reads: CASSLDRTHEQYF. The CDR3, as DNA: TGTGCCAGCAGCCTCGACAGGACCCACGAGCAGTACTTC.

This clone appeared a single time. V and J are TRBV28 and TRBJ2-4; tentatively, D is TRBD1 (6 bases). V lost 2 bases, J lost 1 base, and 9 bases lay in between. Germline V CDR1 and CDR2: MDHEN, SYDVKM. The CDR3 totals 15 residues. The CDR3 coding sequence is TGTGCCAGCAGTTTACAGGGGTCGGCCAAAAACATTCAGTACTTC. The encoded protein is CASSLQGSAKNIQYF.

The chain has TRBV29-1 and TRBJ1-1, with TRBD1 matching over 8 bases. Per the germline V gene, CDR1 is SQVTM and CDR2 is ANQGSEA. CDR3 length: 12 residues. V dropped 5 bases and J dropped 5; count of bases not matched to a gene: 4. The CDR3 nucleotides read TGCAGCGTTCGGACAGGGATGACTGAAGCTTTCTTT. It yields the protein CSVRTGMTEAFF. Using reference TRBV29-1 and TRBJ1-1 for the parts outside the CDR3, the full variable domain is SAVISQKPSRDICQRGTSLTIQCQVDSQVTMMFWYRQQPGQSLTLIATANQGSEATYESGFVIDKFPISRPNLTFSTLTVSNMSPEDSSIYLCSVRTGMTEAFFGQGTRLTVV.

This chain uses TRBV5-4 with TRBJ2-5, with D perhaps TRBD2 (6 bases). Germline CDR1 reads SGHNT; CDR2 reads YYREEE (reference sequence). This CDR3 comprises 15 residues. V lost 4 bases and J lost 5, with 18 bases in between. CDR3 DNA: TGTGCCAGCAGCCCCGGAGGGTCCCCTGGGGAGACCCAGTACTTC. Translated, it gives CASSPGGSPGETQYF.

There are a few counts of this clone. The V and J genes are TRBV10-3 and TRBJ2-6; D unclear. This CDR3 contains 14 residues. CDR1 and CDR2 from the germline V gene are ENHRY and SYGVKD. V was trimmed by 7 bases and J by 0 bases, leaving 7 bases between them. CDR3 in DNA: TGTGCCATCAACCGCGACTCTGGGGCCAACGTCCTGACTTTC. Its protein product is CAINRDSGANVLTF.

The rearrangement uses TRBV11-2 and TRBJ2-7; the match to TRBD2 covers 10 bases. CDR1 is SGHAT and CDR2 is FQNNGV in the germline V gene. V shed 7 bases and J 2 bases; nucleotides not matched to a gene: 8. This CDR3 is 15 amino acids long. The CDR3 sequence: CASTSRTSGTYEQYF. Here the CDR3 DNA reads TGTGCCAGCACTTCCAGGACTAGCGGAACCTACGAGCAGTACTTC.

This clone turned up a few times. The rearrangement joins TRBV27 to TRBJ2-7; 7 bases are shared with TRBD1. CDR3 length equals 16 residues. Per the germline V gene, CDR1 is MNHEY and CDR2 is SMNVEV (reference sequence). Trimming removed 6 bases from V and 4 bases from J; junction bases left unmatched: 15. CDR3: CASSGSDPGQLYEQYF. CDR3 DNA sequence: TGTGCCAGCAGCGGTTCCGACCCGGGACAGCTTTACGAGCAGTACTTC.

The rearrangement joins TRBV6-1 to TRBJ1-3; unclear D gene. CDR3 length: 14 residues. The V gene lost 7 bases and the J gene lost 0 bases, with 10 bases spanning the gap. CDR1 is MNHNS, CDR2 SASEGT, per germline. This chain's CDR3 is CASMTTVSGNTIYF. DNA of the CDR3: TGTGCCAGCATGACGACGGTCTCTGGAAACACCATATATTTT.

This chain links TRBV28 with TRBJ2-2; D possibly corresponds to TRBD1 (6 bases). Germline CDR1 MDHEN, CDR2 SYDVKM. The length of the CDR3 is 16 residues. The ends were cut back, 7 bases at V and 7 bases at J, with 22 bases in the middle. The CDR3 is CASIPLPAQGIGELFF. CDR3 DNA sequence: TGTGCCAGCATACCTCTACCGGCACAGGGAATCGGGGAGCTGTTTTTT.

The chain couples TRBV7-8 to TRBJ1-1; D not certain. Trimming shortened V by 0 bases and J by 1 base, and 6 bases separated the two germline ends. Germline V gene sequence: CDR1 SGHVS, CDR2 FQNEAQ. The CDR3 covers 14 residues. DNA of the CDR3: TGTGCCAGCAGCTTAGCGGGCCCGAACACTGAAGCTTTCTTT. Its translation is CASSLAGPNTEAFF.

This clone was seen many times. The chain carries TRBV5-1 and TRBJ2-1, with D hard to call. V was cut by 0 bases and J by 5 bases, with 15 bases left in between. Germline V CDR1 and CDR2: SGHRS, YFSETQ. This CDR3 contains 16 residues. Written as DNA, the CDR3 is TGCGCCAGCAGCTTGGCCGAGGCAGGTCCCCACAATGAGCAGTTCTTC. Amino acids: CASSLAEAGPHNEQFF.

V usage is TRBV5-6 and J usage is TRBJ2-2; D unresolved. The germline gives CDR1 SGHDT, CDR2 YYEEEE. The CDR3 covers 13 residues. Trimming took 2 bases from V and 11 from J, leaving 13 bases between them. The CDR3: CASSLPGPGELFF. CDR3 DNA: TGTGCCAGCAGCTTACCCGGGCCTGGCGAGCTGTTTTTT. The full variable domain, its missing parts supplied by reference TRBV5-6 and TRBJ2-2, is DAGVTQSPTHLIKTRGQQVTLRCSPKSGHDTVSWYQQALGQGPQFIFQYYEEEERQRGNFPDRFSGHQFPNYSSELNVNALLLGDSALYLCASSLPGPGELFFGEGSRLTVL.

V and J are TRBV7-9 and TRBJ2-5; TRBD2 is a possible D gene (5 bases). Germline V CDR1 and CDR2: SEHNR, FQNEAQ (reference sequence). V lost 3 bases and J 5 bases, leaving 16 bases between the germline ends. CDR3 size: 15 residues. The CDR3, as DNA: TGTGCCAGCAGCTTTGTCTTCCCCCGCGGGGAGACCCAGTACTTC. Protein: CASSFVFPRGETQYF.

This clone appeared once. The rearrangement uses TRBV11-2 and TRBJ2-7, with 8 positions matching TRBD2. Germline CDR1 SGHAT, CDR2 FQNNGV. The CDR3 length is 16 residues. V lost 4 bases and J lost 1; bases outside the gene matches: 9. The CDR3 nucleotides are TGTGCCAGCAGCTCGGAGGGACTAGGCTTTTCCTACGAGCAGTACTTC. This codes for CASSSEGLGFSYEQYF.

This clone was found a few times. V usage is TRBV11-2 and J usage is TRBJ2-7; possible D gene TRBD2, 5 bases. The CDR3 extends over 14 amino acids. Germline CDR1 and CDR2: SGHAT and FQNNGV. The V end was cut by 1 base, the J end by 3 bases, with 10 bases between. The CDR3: CASSLAGKFYEQYF. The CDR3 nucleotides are TGTGCCAGCAGCTTAGCGGGGAAGTTCTACGAGCAGTACTTC. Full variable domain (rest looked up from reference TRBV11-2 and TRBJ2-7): EAGVAQSPRYKIIEKRQSVAFWCNPISGHATLYWYQQILGQGPKLLIQFQNNGVVDDSQLPKDRFSAERLKGVDSTLKIQPAKLEDSAVYLCASSLAGKFYEQYFGPGTRLTVT.

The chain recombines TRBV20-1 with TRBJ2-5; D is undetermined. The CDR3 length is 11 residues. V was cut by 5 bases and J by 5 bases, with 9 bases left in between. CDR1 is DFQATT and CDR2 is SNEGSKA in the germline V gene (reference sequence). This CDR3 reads CSAGSYETQYF. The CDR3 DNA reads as TGCAGTGCTGGGTCGTATGAGACCCAGTACTTC.

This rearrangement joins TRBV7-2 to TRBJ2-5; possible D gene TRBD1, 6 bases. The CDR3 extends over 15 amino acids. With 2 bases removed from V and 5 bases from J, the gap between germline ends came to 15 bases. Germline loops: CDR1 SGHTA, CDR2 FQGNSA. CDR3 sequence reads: CASSLNRVVRETQYF. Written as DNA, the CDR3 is TGTGCCAGCAGCTTAAACAGGGTGGTCCGGGAGACCCAGTACTTC.

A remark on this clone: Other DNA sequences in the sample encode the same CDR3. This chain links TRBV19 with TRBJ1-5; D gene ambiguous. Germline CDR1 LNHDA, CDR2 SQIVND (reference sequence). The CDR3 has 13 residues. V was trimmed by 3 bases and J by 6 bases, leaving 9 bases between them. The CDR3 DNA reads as TGTGCCAGTAGTATTGGGTATCGTCAGCCCCAGCATTTT. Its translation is CASSIGYRQPQHF.

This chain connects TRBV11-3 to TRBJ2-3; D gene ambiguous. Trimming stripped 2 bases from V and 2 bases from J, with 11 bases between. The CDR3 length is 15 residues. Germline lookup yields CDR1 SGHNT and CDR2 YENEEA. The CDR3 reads CASSLSRLNTDTQYF. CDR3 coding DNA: TGTGCCAGCAGCTTATCCAGGCTGAACACAGATACGCAGTATTTT. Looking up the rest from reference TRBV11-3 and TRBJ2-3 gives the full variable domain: EAGVVQSPRYKIIEKKQPVAFWCNPISGHNTLYWYLQNLGQGPELLIRYENEEAVDDSQLPKDRFSAERLKGVDSTLKIQPAELGDSAVYLCASSLSRLNTDTQYFGPGTRLTVL.

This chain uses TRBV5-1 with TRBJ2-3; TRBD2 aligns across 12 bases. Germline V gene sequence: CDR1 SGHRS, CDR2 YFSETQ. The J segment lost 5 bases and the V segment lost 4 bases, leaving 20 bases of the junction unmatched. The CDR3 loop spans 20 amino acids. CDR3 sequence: CASSGSGGRRLAGEEDTQYF. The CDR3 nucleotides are TGCGCCAGCAGCGGAAGTGGCGGAAGACGACTAGCGGGAGAGGAAGATACGCAGTATTTT.

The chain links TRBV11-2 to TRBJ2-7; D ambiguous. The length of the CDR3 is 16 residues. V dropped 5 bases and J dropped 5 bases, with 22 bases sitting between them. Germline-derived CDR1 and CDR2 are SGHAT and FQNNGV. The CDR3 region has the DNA TGTGCCAGCAGCCAACGTACCCGGACGGCCAAGGACGAGCAGTACTTC. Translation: CASSQRTRTAKDEQYF.

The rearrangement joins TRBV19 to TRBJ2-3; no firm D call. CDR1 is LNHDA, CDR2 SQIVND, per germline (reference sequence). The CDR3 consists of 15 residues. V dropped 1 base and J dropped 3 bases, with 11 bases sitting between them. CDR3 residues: CASSIGRRQTDTQYF. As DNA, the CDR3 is TGTGCCAGTAGTATAGGTCGCAGACAAACAGATACGCAGTATTTT.

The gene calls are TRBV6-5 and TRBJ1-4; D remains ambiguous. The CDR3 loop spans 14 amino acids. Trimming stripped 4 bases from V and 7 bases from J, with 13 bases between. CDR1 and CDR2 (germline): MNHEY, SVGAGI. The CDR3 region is CASSSVGSAEKLFF. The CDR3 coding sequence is TGTGCCAGCAGTTCCGTGGGGTCTGCTGAAAAACTGTTTTTT.

CDR3 protein: CASAPRVSNTEAFF. The CDR3 DNA reads as TGTGCTAGTGCCCCCAGGGTATCTAACACTGAAGCTTTCTTT. This chain joins TRBV12-5 and TRBJ1-1; D perhaps matches TRBD1 (5 bases). The V and J ends lost 7 bases and 2 bases respectively, with 14 bases between them. Germline values: CDR1 LGHNT, CDR2 FRNRAP. This CDR3 is built from 14 residues. The full variable domain, rest sourced from reference TRBV12-5 and TRBJ1-1, is DARVTQTPRHKVTEMGQEVTMRCQPILGHNTVFWYRQTMMQGLELLAYFRNRAPLDDSGMPKDRFSAEMPDATLATLKIQPSEPRDSAVYFCASAPRVSNTEAFFGQGTRLTVV.

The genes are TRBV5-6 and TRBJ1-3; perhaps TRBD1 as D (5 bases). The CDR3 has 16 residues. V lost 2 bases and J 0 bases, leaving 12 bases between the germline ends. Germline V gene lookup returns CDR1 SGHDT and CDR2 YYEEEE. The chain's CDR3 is CASSFGAATSGNTIYF. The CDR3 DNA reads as TGTGCCAGCAGCTTCGGGGCGGCCACCTCTGGAAACACCATATATTTT. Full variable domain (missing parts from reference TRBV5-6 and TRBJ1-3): DAGVTQSPTHLIKTRGQQVTLRCSPKSGHDTVSWYQQALGQGPQFIFQYYEEEERQRGNFPDRFSGHQFPNYSSELNVNALLLGDSALYLCASSFGAATSGNTIYFGEGSWLTVV.

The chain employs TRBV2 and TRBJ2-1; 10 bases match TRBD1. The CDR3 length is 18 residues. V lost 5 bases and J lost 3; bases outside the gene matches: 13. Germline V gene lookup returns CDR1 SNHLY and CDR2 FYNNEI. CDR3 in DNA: TGTGCCAGCAGTCTTTACACTGTGGGACAGGGGAGCTACAATGAGCAGTTCTTC. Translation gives CASSLYTVGQGSYNEQFF. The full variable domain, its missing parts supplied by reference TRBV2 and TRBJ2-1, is EPEVTQTPSHQVTQMGQEVILRCVPISNHLYFYWYRQILGQKVEFLVSFYNNEISEKSEIFDDQFSVERPDGSNFTLKIRSTKLEDSAMYFCASSLYTVGQGSYNEQFFGPGTRLTVL.

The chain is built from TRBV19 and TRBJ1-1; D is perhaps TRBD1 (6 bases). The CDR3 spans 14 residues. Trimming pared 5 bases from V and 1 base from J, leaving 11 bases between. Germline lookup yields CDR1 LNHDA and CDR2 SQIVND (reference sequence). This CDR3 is CASSRGGGNTEAFF. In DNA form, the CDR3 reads TGTGCCAGTAGTCGGGGGGGCGGGAACACTGAAGCTTTCTTT.

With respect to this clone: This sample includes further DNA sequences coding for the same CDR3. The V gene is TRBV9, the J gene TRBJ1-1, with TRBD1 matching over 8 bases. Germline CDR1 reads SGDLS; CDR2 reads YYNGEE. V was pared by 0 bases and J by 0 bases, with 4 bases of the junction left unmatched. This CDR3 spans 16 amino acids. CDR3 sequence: CASSVGAGGMNTEAFF. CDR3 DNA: TGTGCCAGCAGCGTAGGAGCAGGGGGCATGAACACTGAAGCTTTCTTT.

The CDR3 sequence is CASRRDRVIYEQYF. Written as DNA, the CDR3 is TGTGCCAGCCGACGGGACAGGGTAATATACGAGCAGTACTTC. The chain joins TRBV6-5 to TRBJ2-7; 9 nucleotides line up with TRBD1. Germline V gives CDR1 MNHEY, CDR2 SVGAGI. This CDR3 has 14 amino acids. The junction had 9 bases not matched to a gene; V was cut back by 8 bases and J by 4 bases.